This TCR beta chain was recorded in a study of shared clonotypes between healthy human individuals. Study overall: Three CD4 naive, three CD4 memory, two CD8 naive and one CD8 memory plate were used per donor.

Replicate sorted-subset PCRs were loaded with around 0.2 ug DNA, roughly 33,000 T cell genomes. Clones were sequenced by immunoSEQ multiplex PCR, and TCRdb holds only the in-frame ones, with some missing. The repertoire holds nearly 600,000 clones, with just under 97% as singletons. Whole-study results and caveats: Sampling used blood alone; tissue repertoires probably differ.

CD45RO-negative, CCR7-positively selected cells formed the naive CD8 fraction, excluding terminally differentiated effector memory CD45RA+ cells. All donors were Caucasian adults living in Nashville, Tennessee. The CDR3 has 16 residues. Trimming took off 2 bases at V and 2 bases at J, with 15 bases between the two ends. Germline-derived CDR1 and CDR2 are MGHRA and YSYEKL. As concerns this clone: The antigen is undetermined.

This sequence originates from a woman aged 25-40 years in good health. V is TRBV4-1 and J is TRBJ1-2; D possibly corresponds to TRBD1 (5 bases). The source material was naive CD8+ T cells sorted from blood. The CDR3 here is CASSQSSGTPNYGYTF. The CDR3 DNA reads TGCGCCAGCAGCCAATCCTCCGGGACTCCAAACTATGGCTACACCTTC.